Reported below is one T cell receptor beta chain. This sample was taken from a study of blood T cell repertoires in COVID-19. Study background: The United States, Italy and Spain were the sources of the acute and convalescent COVID-19 samples. In each case, the material was cDNA or gDNA derived from T cells, B-cell-depleted T cells, or PBMCs.

How the authors handled the data: The assay estimated nucleated cells by amplifying reference gene primers. Measured with immunoSEQ multiplex PCR; TCRdb has only the in-frame clones, and not every one. Clonal size and the V and J genes are those of that table, whereas D and trimming came from the DNA. This sample has about 130,000 clones, with approximately 80% found just once. V lost 4 bases, J lost 5 bases, and 15 bases lay in between. This CDR3 region has 14 residues. From germline, CDR1 is GTSNPN and CDR2 SVGIG (reference sequence). The source is a woman between 45 and 65 years old with acute or convalescent COVID-19. The genes are TRBV30 and TRBJ1-5; the D gene is possibly TRBD1 (5 bases). Sequencing input: peripheral blood. The CDR3 nucleotides are TGTGCCTGGACTGTACCAGGGTTGCATCAGCCCCAGCATTTT. This encodes CAWTVPGLHQPQHF.